This T cell receptor beta chain was identified during a study of spatial heterogeneity in lung cancer. The CDR3 extends over 14 amino acids. V was clipped by 5 bases and J by 3 bases, with 13 bases between them. This sample's time point: blood at routine non-recurrence follow-up after resection. Sequencing covered unsorted whole RNA taken from tumor, nontumor lung or frozen PBMC. Every TCR cDNA molecule bore a unique molecular identifier. MiXCR was run by TCRdb on the 5' RACE reads, yielding one entry per CDR3 protein. The data hold around 98,000 distinct CDR3 sequences, with less than 20% observed a single time.

The receptor comes from a male donor with early-stage non-small cell lung cancer. The sample in question was PBMCs, obtained at follow-up. The rearrangement joins TRBV12-3 or TRBV12-4 to TRBJ2-5; D unclear. In DNA form, the CDR3 reads TGTGCCAGCAGTCCATCAAGGGCAGAAGAGACCCAGTACTTC. Protein sequence: CASSPSRAEETQYF.